The 5 T cell receptor beta chains presented below share a single source sample, sequenced in a study of shared clonotypes between healthy human individuals. The data were produced by immunoSEQ multiplex PCR, yet TCRdb's version contains in-frame clones alone and is incomplete. The data hold around 510,000 clones, with around 78% observed a single time. Sequencing was done on a sample of PBMCs. The receptors originated from a woman aged 40 to 49 in good health. Some clones in this sample may be carry-over from other donors' samples.

The chain carries TRBV27 and TRBJ1-1; 8 bases fit TRBD1. V was clipped by 3 bases and J by 5 bases; unmatched bases: 8. The CDR3 consists of 15 residues. Germline V CDR1 and CDR2: MNHEY, SMNVEV (reference sequence). In DNA, the CDR3 is TGTGCCAGCAGTTTCGGTCAGGGGGCCGAAACTGAAGCTTTCTTT. It is translated as CASSFGQGAETEAFF.

The table lists this clone with a count of one. The chain links TRBV14 to TRBJ2-5; TRBD2 agrees at 13 bases. CDR1 and CDR2 (germline): SGHDN, FVKESK. This CDR3 has 18 residues. Trimming took 4 bases from V and 5 from J; bases not matched to a gene: 13. CDR3 protein: CASSLHLGLAGIGETQYF. CDR3 bases: TGTGCCAGCAGCCTTCACCTGGGACTAGCGGGAATAGGGGAGACCCAGTACTTC.

This rearrangement joins TRBV5-1 to TRBJ2-2; 9 bases are shared with TRBD1. The germline gives CDR1 SGHRS, CDR2 YFSETQ. This CDR3 has 15 residues. V was pared by 3 bases and J by 1 base, with 1 base of the junction left unmatched. The CDR3 DNA sequence: TGCGCCAGCAGCTGGGGACAGGGGAACACCGGGGAGCTGTTTTTT. It codes for CASSWGQGNTGELFF.

The chain employs TRBV21-1 and TRBJ2-1; the DNA was not compared with TRBD1, the D call given in the table. TRBV21-1 counts as a pseudogene. The CDR3 is 14 residues long. The CDR3 DNA reads as TGTGCCAGCAGCAAAGCAACAGGGGTTCGGGAGCAGTTCTTC. Its translation is CASSKATGVREQFF.

The CDR3: CASSPGQGQETQYF. DNA of the CDR3: TGTGCCAGCAGCCCGGGACAGGGACAAGAGACCCAGTACTTC. This sequence joins TRBV11-3 and TRBJ2-5; 9 nucleotides agree with TRBD1. This CDR3 contains 14 residues. Germline-derived CDR1 and CDR2 are SGHNT and YENEEA. The V and J ends lost 5 bases and 2 bases, in that order; junction bases with no gene match: 3.